This TCR beta chain originates from a study of blood T cell repertoires in COVID-19. Background on the study: The United States, Italy and Spain were the sources of the acute and convalescent COVID-19 samples. T cells, B-cell-depleted T cells, or PBMCs supplied cDNA or gDNA.

Original data processing: Nucleated cell number was recorded as an estimate derived from reference gene primer amplification. Some clones are missing from TCRdb's copy, which holds only in-frame ones; the method was immunoSEQ multiplex PCR. V, J and clone size derive from that table, while D and trimming were established from the DNA sequence. This table has 120,000 or so clones, 90% appearing once. Followed over time, Seattle patients had been enrolled while infection was active. Germline CDR1 reads MNHEY; CDR2 reads SVGAGI. The CDR3 consists of 13 residues. On this clone itself: One end of the junction fails to match germline, which may point to a read error.

Sequencing used peripheral blood. V is TRBV6-5 and J is TRBJ1-1; D possibly corresponds to TRBD1 (5 bases). The sequence derives from a woman in her fifties or sixties with COVID-19, enrolled during active disease. CDR3 in amino acids: CASSSGGNPEAFF. As DNA, the CDR3 is TGTGCCAGCAGTTCGGGGGGGAACCCTGAAGCTTTCTTT.